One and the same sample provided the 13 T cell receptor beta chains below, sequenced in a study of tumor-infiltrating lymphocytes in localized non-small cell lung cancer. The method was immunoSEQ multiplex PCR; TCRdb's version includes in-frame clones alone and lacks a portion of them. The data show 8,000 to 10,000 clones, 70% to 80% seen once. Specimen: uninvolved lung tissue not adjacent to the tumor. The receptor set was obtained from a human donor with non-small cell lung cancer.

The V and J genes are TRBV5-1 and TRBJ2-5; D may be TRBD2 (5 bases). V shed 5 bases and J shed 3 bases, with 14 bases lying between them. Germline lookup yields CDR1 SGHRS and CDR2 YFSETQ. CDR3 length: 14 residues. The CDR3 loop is CASRISRREETQYF. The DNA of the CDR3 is TGCGCCAGCAGAATATCCCGGCGGGAAGAGACCCAGTACTTC.

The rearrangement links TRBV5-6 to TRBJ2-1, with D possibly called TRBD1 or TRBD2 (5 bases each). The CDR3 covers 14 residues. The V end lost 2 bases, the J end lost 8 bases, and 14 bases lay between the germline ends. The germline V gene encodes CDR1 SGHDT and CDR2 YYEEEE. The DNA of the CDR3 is TGTGCCAGCAGCTTTACCGGGGCCGGAGATGAGCAGTTCTTC. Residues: CASSFTGAGDEQFF.

In DNA form, the CDR3 reads TGTGCCAGTAGTATCACAGGCCCGGGCAAAAACATTCAGTACTTC. Translated: CASSITGPGKNIQYF. The genes are TRBV19 and TRBJ2-4; the D gene is possibly TRBD1 (5 bases). This CDR3 spans 15 amino acids. Germline loops: CDR1 LNHDA, CDR2 SQIVND (reference sequence). Trimming took 3 bases from V and 3 from J, leaving 12 bases between them. The full variable domain, in which reference TRBV19 and TRBJ2-4 provide the parts outside the CDR3, is DGGITQSPKYLFRKEGQNVTLSCEQNLNHDAMYWYRQDPGQGLRLIYYSQIVNDFQKGDIAEGYSVSREKKESFPLTVTSAQKNPTAFYLCASSITGPGKNIQYFGAGTRLSVL.

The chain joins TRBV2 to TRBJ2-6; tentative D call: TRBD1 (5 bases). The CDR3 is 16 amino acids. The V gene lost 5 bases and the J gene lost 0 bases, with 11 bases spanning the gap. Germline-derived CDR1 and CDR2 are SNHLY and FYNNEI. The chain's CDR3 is CASSLRQYSGANVLTF. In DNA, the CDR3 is TGTGCCAGCAGTCTCCGACAGTACTCTGGGGCCAACGTCCTGACTTTC.

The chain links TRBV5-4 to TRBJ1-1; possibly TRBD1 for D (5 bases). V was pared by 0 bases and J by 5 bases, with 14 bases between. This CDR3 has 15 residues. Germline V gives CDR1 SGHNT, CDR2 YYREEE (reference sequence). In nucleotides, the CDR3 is TGTGCCAGCAGCTTGGGGGGGAATCGGGGGACTGAAGCTTTCTTT. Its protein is CASSLGGNRGTEAFF.

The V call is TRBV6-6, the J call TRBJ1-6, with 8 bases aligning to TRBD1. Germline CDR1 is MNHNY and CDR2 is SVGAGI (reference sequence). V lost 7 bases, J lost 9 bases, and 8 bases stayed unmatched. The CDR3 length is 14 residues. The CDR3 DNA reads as TGTGCCAGCAACCGAGGACAGGGCGCTTCACCCCTCCACTTT. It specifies CASNRGQGASPLHF.

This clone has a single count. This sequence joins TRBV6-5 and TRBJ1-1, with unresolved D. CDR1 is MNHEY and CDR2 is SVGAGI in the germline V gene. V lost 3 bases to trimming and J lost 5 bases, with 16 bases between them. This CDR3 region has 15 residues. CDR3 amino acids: CASSYSAGYGTEAFF. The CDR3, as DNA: TGTGCCAGCAGTTATAGTGCGGGTTACGGTACTGAAGCTTTCTTT.

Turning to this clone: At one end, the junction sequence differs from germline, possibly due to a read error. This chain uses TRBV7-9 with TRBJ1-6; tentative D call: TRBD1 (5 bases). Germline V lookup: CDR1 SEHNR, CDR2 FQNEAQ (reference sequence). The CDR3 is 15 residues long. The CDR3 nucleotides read TGTGCCAGCAGCTTTTGGGACTCCTCTAATTCACCCCTCCACTTT. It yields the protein CASSFWDSSNSPLHF.

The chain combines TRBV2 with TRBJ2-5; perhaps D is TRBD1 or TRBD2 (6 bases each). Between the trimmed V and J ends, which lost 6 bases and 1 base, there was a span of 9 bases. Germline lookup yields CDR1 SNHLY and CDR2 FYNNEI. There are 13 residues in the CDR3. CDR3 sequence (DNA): TGTGCCAGCAGGCGGGACACCCAAGAGACCCAGTACTTC. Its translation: CASRRDTQETQYF.

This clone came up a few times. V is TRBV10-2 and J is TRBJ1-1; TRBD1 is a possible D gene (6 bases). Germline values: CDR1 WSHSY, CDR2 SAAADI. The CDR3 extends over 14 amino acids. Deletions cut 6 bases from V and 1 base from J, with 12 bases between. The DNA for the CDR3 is TGCGCCAGCAGGGTCGGGGGGGCGAACACTGAAGCTTTCTTT. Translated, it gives CASRVGGANTEAFF.

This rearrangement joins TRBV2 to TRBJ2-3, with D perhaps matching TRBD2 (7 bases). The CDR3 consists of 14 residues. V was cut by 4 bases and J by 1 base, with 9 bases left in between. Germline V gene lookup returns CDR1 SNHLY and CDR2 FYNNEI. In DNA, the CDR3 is TGTGCCAGCAGTGCGGGGGGCGGCACAGATACGCAGTATTTT. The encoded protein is CASSAGGGTDTQYF.

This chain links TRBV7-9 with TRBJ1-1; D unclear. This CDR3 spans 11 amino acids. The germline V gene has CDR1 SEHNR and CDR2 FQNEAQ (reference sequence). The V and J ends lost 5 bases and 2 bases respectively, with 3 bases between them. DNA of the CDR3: TGTGCCAGCAGCCAAAACACTGAAGCTTTCTTT. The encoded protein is CASSQNTEAFF.

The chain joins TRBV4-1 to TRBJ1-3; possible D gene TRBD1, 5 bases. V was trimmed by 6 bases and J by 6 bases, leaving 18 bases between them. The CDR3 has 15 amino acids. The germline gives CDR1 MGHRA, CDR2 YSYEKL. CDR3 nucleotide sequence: TGCGCCAGCAGTCTATACGGGACCGGAGCAAACACCATATATTTT. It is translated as CASSLYGTGANTIYF.